The present T cell receptor (beta chain) was sequenced within a study of Ad26.COV2.S vaccination and SARS-CoV-2 variants. Study outcomes and limitations: In vaccinated individuals, spike-specific CD8+ and CD4+ T cell responses reportedly displayed substantial breadth.

Stated treatment: 15 to 20 received Ad26.COV2.S at low or high dose, single or two shots; about five received placebo; per-sample allocation not given. Sampling was performed 63 days after the first vaccine or placebo injection. Adults aged 18-55 years in Boston included the donor. Vaccination employed an Ad26 vector expressing the Wuhan-strain SARS-CoV-2 spike. The V and J ends lost 5 bases and 5 bases respectively, with 16 bases between them. Germline V gene sequence: CDR1 SGHVS, CDR2 FNYEAQ. This CDR3 spans 15 amino acids. This clone was seen only once. Its target is unknown. Here immunoSEQ multiplex PCR was the method, and the copy in TCRdb shows in-frame clones only, minus some. The sample has hundreds of thousands of clones; about 93% are singletons.

Sequencing was performed on peripheral blood, taken in a trial of Ad26.COV2.S vaccine versus placebo. This clonotype was obtained from a person aged 18-60 years who received the Ad26.COV2.S COVID-19 vaccine or a placebo. This chain links TRBV7-6 with TRBJ2-1, with a tentative D call TRBD2 (6 bases). This chain's CDR3 is CASSAPGGVDNEQFF. CDR3 nucleotide sequence: TGTGCCAGCAGCGCCCCTGGAGGGGTAGACAATGAGCAGTTCTTC.